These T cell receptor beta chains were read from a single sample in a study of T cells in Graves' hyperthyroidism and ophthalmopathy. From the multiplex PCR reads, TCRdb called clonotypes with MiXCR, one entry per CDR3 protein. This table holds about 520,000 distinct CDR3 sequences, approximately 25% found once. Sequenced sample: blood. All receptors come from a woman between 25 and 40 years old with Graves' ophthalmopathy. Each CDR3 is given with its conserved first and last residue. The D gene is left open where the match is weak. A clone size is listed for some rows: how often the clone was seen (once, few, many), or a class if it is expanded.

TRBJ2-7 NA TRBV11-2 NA CASSLHSQSSYEQYF TGTGCCAGCAGCTTACACAGCCAAAGCTCCTACGAGCAGTACTTC
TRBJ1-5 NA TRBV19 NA CASSIGPFPGNQPQHF TGTGCCAGTAGTATAGGCCCCTTTCCCGGCAATCAGCCCCAGCATTTT
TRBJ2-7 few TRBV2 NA CASSELRTKSYEQYF TGTGCCAGCAGTGAACTGAGGACTAAGTCCTACGAGCAGTACTTC
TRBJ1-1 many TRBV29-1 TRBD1 CSARGGVGTEAFF TGCAGCGCGAGAGGGGGCGTGGGTACTGAAGCTTTCTTT
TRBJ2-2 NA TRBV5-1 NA CASSVRERGELFF TGCGCCAGCAGTGTTAGGGAACGCGGGGAGCTGTTTTTT
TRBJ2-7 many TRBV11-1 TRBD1 CASGQGAYEQYF TGTGCCAGCGGCCAGGGGGCCTACGAGCAGTACTTC
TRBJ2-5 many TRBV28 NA CASSLRTAGAETQYF TGTGCCAGCAGTTTACGGACAGCCGGCGCTGAGACCCAGTACTTC
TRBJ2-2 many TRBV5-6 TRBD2 CASSLNLAGNTGELFF TGTGCCAGCAGCTTGAACCTAGCGGGCAACACCGGGGAGCTGTTTTTT
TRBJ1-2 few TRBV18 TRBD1 CASSPRQGVSYGYTF TGTGCCAGCTCACCGCGACAGGGGGTCTCCTATGGCTACACCTTC
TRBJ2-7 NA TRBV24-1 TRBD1 CATSESGTGAFKQYF TGTGCCACCAGTGAATCCGGGACAGGGGCCTTTAAGCAGTACTTC
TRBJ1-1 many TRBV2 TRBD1 CASSGQGGTEAFF TGTGCCAGCAGTGGACAGGGGGGGACTGAAGCTTTCTTT
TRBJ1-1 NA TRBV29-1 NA CSVEDSAWGGNTEAFF TGCAGCGTTGAAGATTCAGCATGGGGCGGGAACACTGAAGCTTTCTTT
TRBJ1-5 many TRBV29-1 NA CSVGGLGNQPQHF TGCAGCGTTGGAGGGCTGGGGAATCAGCCCCAGCATTTT
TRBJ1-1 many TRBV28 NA CASSLAGTARDTEAFF TGTGCCAGCAGTTTAGCGGGAACAGCGAGGGACACTGAAGCTTTCTTT
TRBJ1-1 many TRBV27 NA CASSFSIGNTEAFF TGTGCCAGCAGTTTCAGCATTGGGAACACTGAAGCTTTCTTT
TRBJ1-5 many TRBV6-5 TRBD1 CASSLTPGQGNQPQHF TGTGCCAGCAGTTTGACCCCGGGACAGGGCAATCAGCCCCAGCATTTT
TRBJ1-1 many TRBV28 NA CASSLLTMNTEAFF TGTGCCAGCAGTTTACTTACTATGAACACTGAAGCTTTCTTT
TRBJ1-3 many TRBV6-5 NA CASSYSGGSGNTIYF TGTGCCAGCAGTTACTCAGGGGGCTCTGGAAACACCATATATTTT
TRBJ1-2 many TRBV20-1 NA CSARAPDFNGYTF TGCAGTGCTAGAGCTCCGGACTTCAACGGGTACACCTTC
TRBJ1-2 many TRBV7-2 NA CASSLPSRRGYTF TGTGCCAGCAGCTTACCCTCGAGGAGAGGCTACACCTTC
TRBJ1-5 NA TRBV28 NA CASSLADIRVNQPQHF TGTGCCAGCAGTTTAGCCGACATTCGGGTCAATCAGCCCCAGCATTTT
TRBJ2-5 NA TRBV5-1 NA CASSLELGTQYF TGCGCCAGCAGCCTAGAGTTGGGGACCCAGTACTTC
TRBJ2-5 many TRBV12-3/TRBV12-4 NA CASTPMGGEETQYF TGTGCCAGCACCCCGATGGGGGGCGAAGAGACCCAGTACTTC
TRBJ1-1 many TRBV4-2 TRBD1 CASSQDRRDRGRPVEAFF TGTGCCAGCAGCCAAGATCGGCGGGACAGGGGACGCCCCGTGGAAGCTTTCTTT
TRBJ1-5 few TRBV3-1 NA CASSQGYGENQPQHF TGTGCCAGCAGCCAAGGTTACGGAGAAAATCAGCCCCAGCATTTT
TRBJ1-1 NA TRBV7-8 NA CASSLRGVAEAFF TGTGCCAGCAGCTTAAGGGGTGTTGCTGAAGCTTTCTTT
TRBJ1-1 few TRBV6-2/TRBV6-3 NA CASSYSRSRAGSTEAFF TGTGCCAGCAGTTACTCGAGAAGCCGGGCAGGGTCAACTGAAGCTTTCTTT
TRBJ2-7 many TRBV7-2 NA CASRLGFNEQYF TGTGCCAGCAGATTGGGATTTAACGAGCAGTACTTC
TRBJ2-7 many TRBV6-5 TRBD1 CASSFAGTGTYEQYF TGTGCCAGCAGTTTCGCCGGGACAGGGACCTACGAGCAGTACTTC
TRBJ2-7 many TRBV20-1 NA CSAQRSYEQYF TGCAGTGCACAGCGGTCCTACGAGCAGTACTTC
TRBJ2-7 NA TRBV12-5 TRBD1 CASGLVDREHYEQYF TGTGCTAGTGGTTTGGTTGACAGGGAACACTACGAGCAGTACTTC
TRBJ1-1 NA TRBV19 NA CASSIGVLEAFF TGTGCCAGTAGTATAGGAGTTCTCGAAGCTTTCTTT
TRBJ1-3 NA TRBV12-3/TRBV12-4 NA CASSSGADGNTIYF TGTGCCAGCAGTTCCGGAGCGGATGGAAACACCATATATTTT
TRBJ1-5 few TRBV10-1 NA CASSESNHQPQHF TGCGCCAGCAGTGAGTCGAACCATCAGCCCCAGCATTTT
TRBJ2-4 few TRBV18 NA CASSPRGREMAKNIQYF TGTGCCAGCTCACCCCGGGGACGGGAGATGGCCAAAAACATTCAGTACTTC
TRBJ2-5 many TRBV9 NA CASSVASAETQYF TGTGCCAGCAGCGTAGCTAGCGCCGAGACCCAGTACTTC
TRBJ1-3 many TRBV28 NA CASSLSGPSGNTIYF TGTGCCAGCAGTTTATCTGGACCCTCTGGAAACACCATATATTTT
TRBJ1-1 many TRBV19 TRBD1 CASSAPGGVDTEAFF TGTGCCAGTAGTGCCCCAGGGGGGGTAGACACTGAAGCTTTCTTT
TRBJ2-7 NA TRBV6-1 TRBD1 CASSRDRGYSEQYF TGTGCCAGCAGCAGGGACAGGGGGTACAGCGAGCAGTACTTC
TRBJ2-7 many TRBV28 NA CASSWTAMGLYEQYF TGTGCCAGCAGTTGGACAGCCATGGGCCTATACGAGCAGTACTTC
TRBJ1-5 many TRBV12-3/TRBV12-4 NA CASSPPTGGQPQHF TGTGCCAGCAGTCCCCCGACGGGAGGCCAGCCCCAGCATTTT
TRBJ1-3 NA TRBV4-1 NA CASSQPGRSGNTIYF TGCGCCAGCAGCCAACCAGGCCGCTCTGGAAACACCATATATTTT
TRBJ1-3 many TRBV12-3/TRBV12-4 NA CASSWGRVQDTIYF TGTGCCAGCAGTTGGGGACGGGTACAGGACACCATATATTTT
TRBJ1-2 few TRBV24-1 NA CATSDDTGTGGYTF TGTGCCACCAGTGATGATACAGGGACGGGTGGCTACACCTTC
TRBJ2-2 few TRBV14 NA CASSQEVYGELFF TGTGCCAGCAGCCAAGAAGTGTACGGGGAGCTGTTTTTT
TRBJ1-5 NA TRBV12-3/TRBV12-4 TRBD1 CASSFGTGDSTVHF TGTGCCAGCAGTTTCGGGACAGGGGACAGCACGGTGCATTTT
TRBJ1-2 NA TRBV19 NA CASKPGQFLVGYTF TGTGCCAGTAAACCTGGACAGTTCTTAGTCGGCTACACCTTC
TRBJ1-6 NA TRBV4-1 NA CASSQENSPLHF TGCGCCAGCAGCCAAGAGAATTCACCCCTCCACTTT
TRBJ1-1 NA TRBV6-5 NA CASRSSVEAFF TGTGCCAGCAGGTCCTCGGTTGAAGCTTTCTTT
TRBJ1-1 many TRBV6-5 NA CASSYSRDHTEAFF TGTGCCAGCAGTTACTCCCGGGACCACACTGAAGCTTTCTTT
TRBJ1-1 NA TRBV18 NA CASSLEGGLTEAFF TGTGCCAGCTCACTAGAGGGGGGTCTCACTGAAGCTTTCTTT
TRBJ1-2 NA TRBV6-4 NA CASRTEPIYGYTF TGTGCCAGCAGAACGGAGCCGATCTATGGCTACACCTTC
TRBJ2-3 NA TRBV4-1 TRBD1 CASSQGGGAGDTQYF TGCGCCAGCAGCCAAGGAGGGGGCGCTGGAGATACGCAGTATTTT
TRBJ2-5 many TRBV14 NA CASSRIGGETQYF TGTGCCAGCAGCCGGATAGGCGGAGAGACCCAGTACTTC
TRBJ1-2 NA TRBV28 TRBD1 CASSIDRGSGYTF TGTGCCAGCAGTATCGACAGGGGGAGCGGCTACACCTTC
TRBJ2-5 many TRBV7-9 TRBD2 CASSSIAGRGETQYF TGTGCCAGCAGCTCCATAGCGGGGCGCGGGGAGACCCAGTACTTC
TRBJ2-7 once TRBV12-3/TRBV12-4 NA CASSPLTGTEDYEQYF TGTGCCAGCAGCCCACTCACCGGGACCGAGGATTACGAGCAGTACTTC
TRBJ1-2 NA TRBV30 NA CAWSGRGTYGYTF TGTGCCTGGAGTGGGCGGGGAACCTATGGCTACACCTTC
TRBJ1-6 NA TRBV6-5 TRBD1 CASRGPGQGAQDSPLHF TGTGCCAGCAGGGGTCCCGGACAGGGGGCACAGGATTCACCCCTCCACTTT